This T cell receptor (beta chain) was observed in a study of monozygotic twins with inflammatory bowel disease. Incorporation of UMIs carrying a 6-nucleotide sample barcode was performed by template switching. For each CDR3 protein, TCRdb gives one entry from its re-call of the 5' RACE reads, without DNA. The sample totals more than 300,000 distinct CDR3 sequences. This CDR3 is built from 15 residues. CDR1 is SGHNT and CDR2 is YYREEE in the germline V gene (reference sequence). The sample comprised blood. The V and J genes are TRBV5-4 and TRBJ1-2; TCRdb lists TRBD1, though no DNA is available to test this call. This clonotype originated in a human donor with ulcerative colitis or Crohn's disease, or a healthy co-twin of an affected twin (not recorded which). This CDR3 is CASSLLGTTNYGYTF.